This T cell receptor beta chain is from a study of CD8+CD57+ T cells in acquired aplastic anemia. In the study overall: CD4+ and CD8+ cells, once sorted, gave DNA averaging approximately 3 ug.

Sequencing was done on patients that had shown CD8+CD57+ cell expansion by flow cytometry. In all patients, the disease was severe acquired aplastic anemia. Whole-study findings and limits: Found in both controls and patients were around 29 CD8+ CDR3 sequences.

As to this clonotype: What it binds is unknown.

TCR beta VDJ combinations and CDR3 sequences were profiled from genomic DNA. One entry per CDR3 protein results from TCRdb running MiXCR on the reads. The sample has around 210,000 distinct CDR3 sequences, around three fifths seen once. This TCR came from a human donor with aplastic anemia. What was sequenced was sorted CD4+, CD8+, or CD8+CD57+ T cells (not recorded which) from PBMCs.

CDR3 residues: CATSLEKGVYGYTF. CDR3 DNA sequence: TGTGCCACCAGTTTGGAGAAGGGGGTCTATGGCTACACCTTC. V usage is TRBV15 and J usage is TRBJ1-2; maybe TRBD1 (6 bases). CDR1 is LNHNV, CDR2 YYDKDF, per germline (reference sequence). The CDR3 has 14 residues. V lost 6 bases, J lost 4 bases, and 15 bases lay in between. Filled out from reference TRBV15 and TRBJ1-2, the complete variable domain reads DAMVIQNPRYQVTQFGKPVTLSCSQTLNHNVMYWYQQKSSQAPKLLFHYYDKDFNNEADTPDNFQSRRPNTSFCFLDIRSPGLGDTAMYLCATSLEKGVYGYTFGSGTRLTVV.